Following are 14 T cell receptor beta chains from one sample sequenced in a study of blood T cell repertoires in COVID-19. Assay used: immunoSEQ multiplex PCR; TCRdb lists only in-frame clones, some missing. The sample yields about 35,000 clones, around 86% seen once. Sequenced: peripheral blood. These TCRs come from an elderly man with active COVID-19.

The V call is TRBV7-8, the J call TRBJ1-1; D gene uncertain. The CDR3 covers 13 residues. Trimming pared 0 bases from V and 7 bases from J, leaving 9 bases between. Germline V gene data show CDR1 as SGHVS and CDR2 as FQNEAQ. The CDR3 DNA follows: TGTGCCAGCAGCTTAGCGTTACGGTATGAAGCTTTCTTT. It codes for CASSLALRYEAFF.

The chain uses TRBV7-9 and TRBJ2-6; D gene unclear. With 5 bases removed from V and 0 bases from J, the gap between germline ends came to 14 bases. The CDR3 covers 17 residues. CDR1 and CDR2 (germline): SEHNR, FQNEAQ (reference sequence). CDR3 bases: TGTGCCAGCAGCCATGACAAGAAAAGCTCTGGGGCCAACGTCCTGACTTTC. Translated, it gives CASSHDKKSSGANVLTF.

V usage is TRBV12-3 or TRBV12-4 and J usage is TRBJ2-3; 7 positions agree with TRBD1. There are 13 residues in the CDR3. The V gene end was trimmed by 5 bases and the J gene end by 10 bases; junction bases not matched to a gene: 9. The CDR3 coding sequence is TGTGCCAGCAGTCTTCGGTGGGGGACAGCGCAGTATTTT. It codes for CASSLRWGTAQYF.

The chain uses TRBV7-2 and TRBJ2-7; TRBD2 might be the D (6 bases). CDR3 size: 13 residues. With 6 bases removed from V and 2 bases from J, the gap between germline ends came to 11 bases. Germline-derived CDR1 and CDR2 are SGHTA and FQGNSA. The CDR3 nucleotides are TGTGCCAGCAGTCGACCGGGGGCCTACGAGCAGTACTTC. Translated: CASSRPGAYEQYF.

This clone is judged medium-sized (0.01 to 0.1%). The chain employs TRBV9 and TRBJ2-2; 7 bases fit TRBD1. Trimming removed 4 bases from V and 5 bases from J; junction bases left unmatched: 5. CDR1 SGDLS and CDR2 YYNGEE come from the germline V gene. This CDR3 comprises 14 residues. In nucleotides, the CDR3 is TGTGCCAGCAGCTTGTACAGGGGAACCGGGGAGCTGTTTTTT. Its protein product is CASSLYRGTGELFF.

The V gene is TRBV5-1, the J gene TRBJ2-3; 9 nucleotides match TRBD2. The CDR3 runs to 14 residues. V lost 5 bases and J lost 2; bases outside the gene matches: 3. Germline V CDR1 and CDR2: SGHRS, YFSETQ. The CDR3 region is CASRTSGFTDTQYF. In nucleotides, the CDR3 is TGCGCCAGCAGAACTAGCGGGTTCACAGATACGCAGTATTTT.

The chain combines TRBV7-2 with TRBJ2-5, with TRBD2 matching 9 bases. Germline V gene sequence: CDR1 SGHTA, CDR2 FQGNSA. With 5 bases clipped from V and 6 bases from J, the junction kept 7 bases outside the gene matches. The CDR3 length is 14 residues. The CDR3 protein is CASSEEPSGKTQYF. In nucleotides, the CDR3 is TGTGCCAGCAGCGAGGAGCCTAGCGGGAAGACCCAGTACTTC.

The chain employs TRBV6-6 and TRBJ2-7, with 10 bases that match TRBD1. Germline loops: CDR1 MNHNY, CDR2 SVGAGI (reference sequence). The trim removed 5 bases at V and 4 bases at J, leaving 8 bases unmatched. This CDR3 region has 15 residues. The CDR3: CASSPRQGAAYEQYF. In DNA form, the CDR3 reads TGTGCCAGCAGTCCCCGACAGGGGGCGGCTTACGAGCAGTACTTC.

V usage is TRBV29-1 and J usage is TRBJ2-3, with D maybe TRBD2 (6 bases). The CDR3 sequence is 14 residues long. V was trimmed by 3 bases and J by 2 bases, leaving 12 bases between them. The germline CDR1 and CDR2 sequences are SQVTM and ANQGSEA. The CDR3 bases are TGCAGCGTTGAGGAGCGGGCCTTCACAGATACGCAGTATTTT. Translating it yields CSVEERAFTDTQYF.

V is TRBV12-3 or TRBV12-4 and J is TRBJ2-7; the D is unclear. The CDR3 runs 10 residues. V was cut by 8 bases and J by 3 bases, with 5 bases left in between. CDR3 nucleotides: TGTGCCAGCTCCCTCTACGAGCAGTACTTC. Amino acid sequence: CASSLYEQYF.

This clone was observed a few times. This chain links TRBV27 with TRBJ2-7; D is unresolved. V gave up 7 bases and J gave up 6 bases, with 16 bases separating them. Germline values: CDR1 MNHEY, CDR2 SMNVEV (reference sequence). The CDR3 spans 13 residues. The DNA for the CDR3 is TGTGCCAGCATTTCCAGTAATTCGGGCGAGCAGTACTTC. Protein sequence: CASISSNSGEQYF.

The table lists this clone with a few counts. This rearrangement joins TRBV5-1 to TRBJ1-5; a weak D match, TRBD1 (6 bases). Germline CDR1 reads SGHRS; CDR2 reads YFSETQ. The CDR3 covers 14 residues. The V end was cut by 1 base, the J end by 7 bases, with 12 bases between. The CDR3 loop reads CASSLTGSGQPQHF. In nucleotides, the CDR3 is TGCGCCAGCAGCTTGACAGGGTCAGGCCAGCCCCAGCATTTT.

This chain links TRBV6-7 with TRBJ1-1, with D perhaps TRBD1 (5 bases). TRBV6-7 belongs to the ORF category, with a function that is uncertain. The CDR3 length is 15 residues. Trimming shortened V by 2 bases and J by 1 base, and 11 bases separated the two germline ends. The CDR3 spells CASSYRPGGNTEAFF. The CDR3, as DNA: TGTGCCAGCAGTTACCGTCCCGGGGGGAACACTGAAGCTTTCTTT.

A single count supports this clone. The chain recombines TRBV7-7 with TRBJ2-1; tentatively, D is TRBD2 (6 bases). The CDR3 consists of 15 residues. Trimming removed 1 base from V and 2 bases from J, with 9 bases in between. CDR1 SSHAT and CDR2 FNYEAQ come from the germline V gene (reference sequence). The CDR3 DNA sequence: TGTGCCAGCAGCTTAGAGGCGGGACCCTACAATGAGCAGTTCTTC. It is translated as CASSLEAGPYNEQFF.